This TCR beta chain was documented in a study of T cell responses to AZD1222 COVID-19 vaccine (dated by TCRdb to about 2021). In the study overall: TCR sequencing covered over 230 trial participants: 200 to 220 given two doses of AZD1222 and 26 given two doses of MenACWY control vaccine. Trial participants were enrolled by age into subgroups of 18-55, 56-69 and 70-plus years, and roughly 160, 29 and 62 TCR-sequenced participants, respectively, were included in these subgroups. Findings and caveats that apply to the study as a whole: Conclusions about previously exposed vaccinees are limited, since just six AZD1222 recipients were seropositive for SARS-CoV-2 at baseline. In the small 56-69-year group, the increase in depth fell short of significance, most likely because of low power. Because no day 14 peak-response samples were available, the repertoires could be characterized only after the peak T cell response. Nearly half of unique spike-specific TCRs reportedly recognized epitopes outside regions mutated in the B.1.351 and B.1.1.7 variants. A significant rise in spike-specific TCR breadth and depth was observed after two AZD1222 doses relative to day 0 and relative to MenACWY recipients. Vaccine-associated CD4 TCRs spanned the whole spike protein, with dominant responses in regions 160-218 and 743-854. Participants were mostly white British and included more females than males, and it was suggested by the authors that clonal diversity may have been underestimated.

Remarks on this clone: This clone's antigen is unknown. No much larger clonotype is one base removed from it; base qualities were not supplied.

The time point label corresponds to: about 28 days (+/-7) after the second vaccine dose. AZD1222 recipients whose second dose came at about 4 weeks and those whose second dose came at about 12 weeks were combined into one group, since spike-specific TCR depth and breadth did not differ between the two schedules. Samples from vaccinated people were obtained from the UK trials COV001 and COV002, which included a single-blind randomized controlled phase 2/3 trial of AZD1222 (ChAdOx1 nCoV-19) in healthy adults. For TCRbeta chain sequencing, PBMC samples from trial participants were taken at day 0 and at day 28 after the second dose. The CDR1 and CDR2 encoded by the germline V gene are SGHDT and YYEEEE. For this chain, trimming is 4 bases at the V end and 7 bases at the J end, and the number of junction bases without a gene match is 8. The CDR3 contains 14 residues, cysteine and phenylalanine counted. The sequence is cut down to CDR3 DNA, 42 bases in frame from base 1.

The CDR3 regions of human TCRbeta chains were analyzed by immunosequencing. The original pipeline was this. Repertoire TCRs were matched against a reference library of SARS-CoV-2-specific TCRs generated with the MIRA antigen-specificity platform. Breadth was defined as the fraction of unique TCRs that were SARS-CoV-2-associated. Depth was defined as the fraction of total T cells that were SARS-CoV-2-associated. Each spike-specific TCR was assigned to its reactive spike region and to a CD4 or CD8 class using the MIRA data. Log10-transformed breadth and depth values were compared by one-way ANOVA with Sidak's multiple comparisons tests. TCRdb took over this immuneACCESS table, retaining in-frame rearrangements with V and J assigned. Such tables are incomplete; in checked studies, under half of the missing clones stem from an unresolved V gene, and the remainder is unexplained. V and J calls and clone size are those listed in that table; D and trimming were worked out from the DNA. The sample table shows 90,000 to 150,000 clones, and roughly 90% are seen once. The top ten clones comprise around 2.5% of the sample.

The source was peripheral blood, collected 28 days after the second AZD1222 dose. The chain uses TRBV5-6 and TRBJ2-1; 7 central bases correspond to TRBD1. The sequence derives from an adult who received the AZD1222 COVID-19 vaccine. The DNA sequence reads TGTGCCAGCAGCCCCACAGGGGTCACAAATGAGCAGTTCTTC. This gives the protein CASSPTGVTNEQFF.